This T cell receptor beta chain was identified during a study of blood T cell repertoires in COVID-19. In the authors' workflow: Reference gene primer amplification in the assay estimated nucleated cell counts. The table came from immunoSEQ multiplex PCR; TCRdb's copy has only in-frame clones and leaves some out. The V and J calls and clone size come from that table; D and trimming were worked out from the DNA. This sample yields 250,000 or so clones, of which about 82% are seen a single time; more than 6% belongs to the top ten. CDR1 MNHEY and CDR2 SVGEGT come from the germline V gene. This CDR3 has 18 amino acids. Trimming removed 0 bases at V and 1 base at J, with 18 bases between.

The specimen sequenced was peripheral blood. The clonotype originates from a woman aged 55-69 years with active or convalescent COVID-19. The V call is TRBV6-2 or TRBV6-3, the J call TRBJ1-2, with D uncertain. The CDR3: CASSYSAYPLRDNYGYTF. The CDR3 DNA sequence: TGTGCCAGCAGTTACTCAGCGTACCCTCTGAGGGATAACTATGGCTACACCTTC.